The 10 T cell receptor beta chains given below trace back to one sample, sequenced in a study of glioma-infiltrating T cells. The iRepertoire nested amplicon-rescue multiplex PCR amplified TCR alpha and beta CDR3s from RNA. Each CDR3 protein is one row after TCRdb ran MiXCR on the multiplex PCR reads. The data hold around 130,000 distinct CDR3 sequences, with around 25% observed a single time. Sequenced input: glioma tissue, nonneoplastic brain tissue, or PBMCs (not recorded which). The origin of the receptors is a human donor with low-grade glioma or glioblastoma, undergoing nonglioma brain surgery, or in good health (not recorded which).

This clonotype has only one observation. Just one base apart from a much larger clone, this may be a read error. The chain is built from TRBV6-5 and TRBJ1-5; maybe TRBD1 (5 bases). Germline-derived CDR1 and CDR2 are MNHEY and SVGAGI. The CDR3 length is 14 residues. CDR3 sequence: CASSYEGFNQPQPF. The CDR3 region has the DNA TGTGCCAGCAGTTACGAGGGGTTCAATCAGCCCCAGCCTTTT.

This clonotype was seen only a few times. This chain connects TRBV7-3 to TRBJ2-3, with D perhaps being TRBD1 or TRBD2 (6 bases each). Germline loops: CDR1 SGHTA, CDR2 FQGTGA. The V and J ends lost 3 bases and 1 base respectively, with 11 bases between them. CDR3 length: 15 residues. The CDR3 DNA sequence: TGTGCCAGCAGCTTTGGGGGGCCCGGCACAGATACGCAGTATTTT. Protein sequence: CASSFGGPGTDTQYF.

The genes are TRBV7-9 and TRBJ2-1; TRBD1 matches 8 bases. The germline gives CDR1 SEHNR, CDR2 FQNEAQ (reference sequence). V lost 4 bases to trimming and J lost 3 bases; unmatched junction nucleotides: 11. CDR3 length: 17 amino acids. The CDR3 DNA reads as TGTGCCAGCAGCTCCCGGGGAGACAGGGGATACTACAATGAGCAGTTCTTC. Its translation is CASSSRGDRGYYNEQFF.

This clonotype has ten or more counts. The chain joins TRBV6-1 to TRBJ2-7; 11 bases line up with TRBD1. Unmatched junction bases numbered 10, after V lost 5 bases and J lost 4 bases. The CDR3 extends over 16 amino acids. Germline CDR1 MNHNS, CDR2 SASEGT. The CDR3 nucleotides are TGTGCCAGCAGTCACAACCGGGACAGGGGGGATTACGAGCAGTACGTC. This gives the protein CASSHNRDRGDYEQYV.

This clonotype was seen more than once but under ten times. The chain joins TRBV7-2 to TRBJ1-2; D unclear. V was pared by 5 bases and J by 0 bases, with 16 bases between. Germline V CDR1 and CDR2: SGHTA, FQGNSA. The CDR3 is made up of 16 amino acids. CDR3 in DNA: TGTGCCAGCAGCCAAAGACACACTAACCCTAACTATGGCTACACCTTC. This gives the protein CASSQRHTNPNYGYTF.

This clonotype was counted between two and nine times. V usage is TRBV27 and J usage is TRBJ2-3; TRBD2 matches 11 bases. The germline gives CDR1 MNHEY, CDR2 SMNVEV (reference sequence). Trimming cost V 2 bases and J 2 bases; bases outside gene matches: 9. The CDR3 extends over 18 amino acids. CDR3 DNA sequence: TGTGCCAGCAGTTTAGACCTAGCGGGGGGTCGAACCACAGATACGCAGTATTTT. It translates to CASSLDLAGGRTTDTQYF.

This chain connects TRBV11-3 to TRBJ2-3; D is uncertain. Deletions cut 2 bases from V and 6 bases from J, with 9 bases between. CDR3 length: 13 amino acids. The germline V gene has CDR1 SGHNT and CDR2 YENEEA. The CDR3 DNA reads TGTGCCAGCAGCTTACCCGGAATCGATACGCAGTATTTT. Its protein is CASSLPGIDTQYF.

The V and J genes are TRBV12-3 or TRBV12-4 and TRBJ2-2; 9 nucleotides match TRBD2. Trimming removed 6 bases from V and 3 bases from J; junction bases left unmatched: 5. This CDR3 region has 15 residues. CDR3 sequence: CASSQRGVYTGELFF. The DNA for the CDR3 is TGTGCCAGCAGCCAGCGGGGGGTCTACACCGGGGAGCTGTTTTTT.

The rearrangement uses TRBV7-3 and TRBJ2-2, with unresolved D. The germline gives CDR1 SGHTA, CDR2 FQGTGA. Trimming left V 6 bases short and J 3 bases short, with 5 bases between. The CDR3 is 12 amino acids. CDR3: CASSPDTGELFF. CDR3 coding DNA: TGTGCCAGCAGTCCAGACACCGGGGAGCTGTTTTTT.

This clonotype turned up a few times. This chain connects TRBV7-9 to TRBJ2-5, with D possibly being TRBD1 (7 bases). V lost 4 bases, J lost 3 bases, and 12 bases lay in between. The CDR3 has 14 amino acids. Germline V gene sequence: CDR1 SEHNR, CDR2 FQNEAQ (reference sequence). The CDR3 reads CASSSRGAEETQYF. The CDR3 DNA follows: TGTGCCAGCAGCTCCAGGGGGGCAGAAGAGACCCAGTACTTC.